Reported below is one T cell receptor beta chain. The data derive from a study of blood T cell repertoires in COVID-19. Per the original methods: It was from reference gene primer amplification that nucleated cell counts were estimated. Repertoires were generated with immunoSEQ multiplex PCR, while TCRdb's copy carries only in-frame clones and drops some. Clone size and the V and J calls come from that table; the DNA yielded D and trimming. The table records approximately 110,000 clones, 85% of them present only once. V was trimmed by 5 bases and J by 4 bases, leaving 20 bases between them. The length of the CDR3 is 15 residues. Germline-derived CDR1 and CDR2 are SQVTM and ANQGSEA.

V and J are TRBV29-1 and TRBJ1-2; D is unresolved. Sequencing used peripheral blood. The sequence derives from a human donor in a cohort sampled during active COVID-19. The chain's CDR3 is CSVIWSDGAFYGYTF. The CDR3, as DNA: TGCAGCGTTATTTGGTCAGACGGAGCTTTCTATGGCTACACCTTC.